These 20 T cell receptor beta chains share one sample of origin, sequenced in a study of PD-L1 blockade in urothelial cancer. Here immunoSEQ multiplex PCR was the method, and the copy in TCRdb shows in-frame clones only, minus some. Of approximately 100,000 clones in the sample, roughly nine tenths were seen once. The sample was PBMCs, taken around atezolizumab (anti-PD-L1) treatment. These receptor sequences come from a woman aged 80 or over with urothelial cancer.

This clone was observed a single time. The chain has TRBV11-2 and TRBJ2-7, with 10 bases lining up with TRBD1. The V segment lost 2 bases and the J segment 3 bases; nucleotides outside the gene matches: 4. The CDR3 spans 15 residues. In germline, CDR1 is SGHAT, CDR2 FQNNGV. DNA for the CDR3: TGTGCCAGCAGCTTAACGACAGGGGGCGGCTACGAGCAGTACTTC. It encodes CASSLTTGGGYEQYF.

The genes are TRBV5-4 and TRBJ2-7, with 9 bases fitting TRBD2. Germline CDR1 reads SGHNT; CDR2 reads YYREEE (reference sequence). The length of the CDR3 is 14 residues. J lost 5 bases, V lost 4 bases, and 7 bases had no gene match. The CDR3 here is CASSPGAGGNEQYF. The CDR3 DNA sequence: TGTGCCAGCAGCCCTGGAGCGGGAGGAAACGAGCAGTACTTC.

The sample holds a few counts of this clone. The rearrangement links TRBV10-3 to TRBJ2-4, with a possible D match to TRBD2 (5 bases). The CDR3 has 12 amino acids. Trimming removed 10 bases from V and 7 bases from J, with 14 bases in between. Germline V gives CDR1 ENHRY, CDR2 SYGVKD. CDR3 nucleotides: TGTGCCACCGCTTTGGCGGGTAACATTCAGTACTTC. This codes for CATALAGNIQYF.

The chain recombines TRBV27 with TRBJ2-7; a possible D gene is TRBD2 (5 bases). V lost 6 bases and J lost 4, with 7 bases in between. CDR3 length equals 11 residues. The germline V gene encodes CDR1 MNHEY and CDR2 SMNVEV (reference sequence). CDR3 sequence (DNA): TGTGCCAGCAGGGACTTTTACGAGCAGTACTTC. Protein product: CASRDFYEQYF.

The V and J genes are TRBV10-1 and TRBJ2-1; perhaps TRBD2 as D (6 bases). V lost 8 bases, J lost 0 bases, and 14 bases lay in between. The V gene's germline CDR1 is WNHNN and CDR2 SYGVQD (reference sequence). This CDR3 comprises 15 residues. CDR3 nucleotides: TGCGCCAGCTCTGGGACTTCCAACTCCTACAATGAGCAGTTCTTC. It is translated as CASSGTSNSYNEQFF.

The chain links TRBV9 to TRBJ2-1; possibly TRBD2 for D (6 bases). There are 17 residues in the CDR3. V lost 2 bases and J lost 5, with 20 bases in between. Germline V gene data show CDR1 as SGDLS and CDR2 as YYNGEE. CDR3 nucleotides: TGTGCCAGCAGCGTCACAAACCCCGGGACTTGGAACAATGAGCAGTTCTTC. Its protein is CASSVTNPGTWNNEQFF.

CDR3 DNA: TGTGCCAGCCGTCCTACTGTAGGGGGCATCACTGAAGCTTTCTTT. The encoded protein is CASRPTVGGITEAFF. J is TRBJ1-1 and V is TRBV27; 7 bases match TRBD1. This CDR3 comprises 15 residues. Germline V gives CDR1 MNHEY, CDR2 SMNVEV (reference sequence). After removal of 8 bases from V and 4 bases from J, the junction contained 13 bases not matched to a gene.

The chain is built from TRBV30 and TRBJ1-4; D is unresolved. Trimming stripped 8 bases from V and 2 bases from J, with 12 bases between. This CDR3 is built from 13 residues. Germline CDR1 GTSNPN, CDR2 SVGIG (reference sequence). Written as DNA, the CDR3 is TGTGCCCAACGGGGTTTCACTAATGAAAAACTGTTTTTT. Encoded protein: CAQRGFTNEKLFF. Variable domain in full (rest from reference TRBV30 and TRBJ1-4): SQTIHQWPATLVQPVGSPLSLECTVEGTSNPNLYWYRQAAGRGLQLLFYSVGIGQISSEVPQNLSASRPQDRQFILSSKKLLLSDSGFYLCAQRGFTNEKLFFGSGTQLSVL.

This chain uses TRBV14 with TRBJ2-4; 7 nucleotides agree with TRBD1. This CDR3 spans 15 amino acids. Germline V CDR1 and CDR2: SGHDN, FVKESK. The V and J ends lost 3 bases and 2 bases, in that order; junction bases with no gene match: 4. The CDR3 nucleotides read TGTGCCAGCAGCCAGCGAAGGGGGCCCAAAAACATTCAGTACTTC. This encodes CASSQRRGPKNIQYF.

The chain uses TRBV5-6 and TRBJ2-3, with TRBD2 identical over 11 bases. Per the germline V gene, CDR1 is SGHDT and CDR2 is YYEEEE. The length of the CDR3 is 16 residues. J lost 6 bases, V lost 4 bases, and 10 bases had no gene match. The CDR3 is CASSPNSGRAGDTQYF. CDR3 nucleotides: TGTGCCAGCAGCCCGAATAGCGGGAGGGCCGGGGATACGCAGTATTTT.

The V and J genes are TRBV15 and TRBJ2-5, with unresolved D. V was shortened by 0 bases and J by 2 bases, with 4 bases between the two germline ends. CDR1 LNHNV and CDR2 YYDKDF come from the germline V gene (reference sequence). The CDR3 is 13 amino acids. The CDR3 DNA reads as TGTGCCACCAGCAGAGACAGACAAGAGACCCAGTACTTC. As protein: CATSRDRQETQYF.

The CDR3 reads CASSPGQGRSPDTQYF. The DNA of the CDR3 is TGTGCCAGCAGCCCCGGACAGGGCCGCTCCCCAGATACGCAGTATTTT. The rearrangement links TRBV5-4 to TRBJ2-3; 8 nucleotides agree with TRBD1. The V gene's germline CDR1 is SGHNT and CDR2 YYREEE (reference sequence). The V gene end was trimmed by 4 bases and the J gene end by 4 bases; junction bases not matched to a gene: 11. The CDR3 runs to 16 residues.

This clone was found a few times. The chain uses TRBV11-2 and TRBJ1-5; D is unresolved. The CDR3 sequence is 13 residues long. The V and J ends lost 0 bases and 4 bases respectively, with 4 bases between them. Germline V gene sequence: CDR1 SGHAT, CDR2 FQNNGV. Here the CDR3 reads CASSLDRNQPQHF. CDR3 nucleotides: TGTGCCAGCAGCTTAGATCGGAATCAGCCCCAGCATTTT.

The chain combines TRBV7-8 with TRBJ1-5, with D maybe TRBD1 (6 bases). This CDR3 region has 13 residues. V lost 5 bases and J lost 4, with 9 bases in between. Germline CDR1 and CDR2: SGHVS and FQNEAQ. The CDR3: CASSTGPNQPQHF. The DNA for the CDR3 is TGTGCCAGCAGCACAGGGCCAAATCAGCCCCAGCATTTT.

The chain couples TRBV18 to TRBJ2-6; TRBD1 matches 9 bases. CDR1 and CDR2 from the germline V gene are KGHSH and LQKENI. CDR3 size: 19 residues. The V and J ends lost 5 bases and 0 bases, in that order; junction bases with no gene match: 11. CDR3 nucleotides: TGTGCCAGCTCAGCCGTCCTCGGGACAGGGTTCTCTGGGGCCAACGTCCTGACTTTC. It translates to CASSAVLGTGFSGANVLTF.

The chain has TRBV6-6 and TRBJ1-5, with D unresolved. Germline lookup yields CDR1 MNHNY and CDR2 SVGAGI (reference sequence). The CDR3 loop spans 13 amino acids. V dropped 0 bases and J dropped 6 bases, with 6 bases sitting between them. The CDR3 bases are TGTGCCAGCAGTTACTCGATGCGTCAGCCCCAGCATTTT. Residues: CASSYSMRQPQHF.

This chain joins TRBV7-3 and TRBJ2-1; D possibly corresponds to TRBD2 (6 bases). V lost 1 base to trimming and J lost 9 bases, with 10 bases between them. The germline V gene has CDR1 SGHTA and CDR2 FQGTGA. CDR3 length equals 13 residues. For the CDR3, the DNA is TGTGCCAGCAGCTTAAACGGGCGGGGTGAGCAGTTCTTC. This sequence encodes CASSLNGRGEQFF.

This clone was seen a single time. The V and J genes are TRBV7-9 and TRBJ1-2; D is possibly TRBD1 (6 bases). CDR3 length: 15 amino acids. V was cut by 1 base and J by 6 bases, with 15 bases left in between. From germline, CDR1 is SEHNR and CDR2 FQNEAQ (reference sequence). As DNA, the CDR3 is TGTGCCAGCAGCTTAGGATTGGGGGCTTCAGATGGCTACACCTTC. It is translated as CASSLGLGASDGYTF.

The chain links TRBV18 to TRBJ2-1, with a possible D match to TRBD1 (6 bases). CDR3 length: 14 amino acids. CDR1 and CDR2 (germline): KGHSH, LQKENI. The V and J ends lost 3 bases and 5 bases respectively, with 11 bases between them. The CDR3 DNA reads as TGTGCCAGCTCACCTCAGGGGAACCACAATGAGCAGTTCTTC. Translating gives CASSPQGNHNEQFF.

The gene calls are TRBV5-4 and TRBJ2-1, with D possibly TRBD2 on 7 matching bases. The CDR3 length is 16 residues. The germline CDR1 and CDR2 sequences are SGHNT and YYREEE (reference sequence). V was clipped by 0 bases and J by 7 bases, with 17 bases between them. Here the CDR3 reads CASSLGAGARGNEQFF. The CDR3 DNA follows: TGTGCCAGCAGCTTGGGGGCGGGGGCACGTGGGAATGAGCAGTTCTTC.